This T cell receptor beta chain was retrieved from a study of T cells in Graves' hyperthyroidism and ophthalmopathy. This clonotype turned up a few times. This CDR3 has 13 amino acids. V gave up 4 bases and J gave up 0 bases, with 9 bases separating them. Germline lookup yields CDR1 DFQATT and CDR2 SNEGSKA (reference sequence). Patients counted as stable if ophthalmopathy did not develop within 18 months. RNA transcripts served as the template for amplifying TCR beta CDR3 regions. The study used the HTBI primer set for a first-round RT-PCR of the TCR CDR3. TCRdb processed the multiplex PCR reads anew with MiXCR; each CDR3 protein has one entry. Here the sample spans fewer than 550,000 distinct CDR3 sequences, around 14% being singletons.

The TCR originated in a woman younger than 35 with Graves' hyperthyroidism. Material: blood. The chain carries TRBV20-1 and TRBJ1-1; D gene unclear. DNA of the CDR3: TGCAGTGCTACCACTCAGATGAACACTGAAGCTTTCTTT. It yields the protein CSATTQMNTEAFF.